The sequence of this T cell receptor beta chain was determined in a study of human T cells and chemical hapten exposure. Overall study results and limits: TCRs above 1 in 1000 frequency did not change with DPC sensitization.

The table lists this clonotype with a few counts. The antigen is undetermined. Individual cDNA molecules had unique molecular identifiers attached to them by the library. Original analysis: Sequenced samples showed a median of 95,638 TCRs each, with counts running from around 24,000 to 710,000. TCRdb recomputed calls from the RACE reads with MiXCR, one row per CDR3 protein. These V and J calls derive from TCRdb rather than the authors' analysis. The sample has 130,000 or so distinct CDR3 sequences, approximately 9.5% seen once. Trimming took 5 bases from V and 2 from J; bases not matched to a gene: 12. The germline V gene has CDR1 MGHRA and CDR2 YSYEKL. The CDR3 is made up of 17 amino acids. Stated time point: healthy volunteer bleed at 2 weeks. Total RNA was isolated from whole blood that had not been fractionated.

This receptor was obtained from a male donor in good health. Some clones in this sample may be carry-over from other donors' samples. Sequenced material: whole blood. The chain employs TRBV4-1 and TRBJ2-3; 8 nucleotides align to TRBD1. The CDR3 DNA sequence: TGCGCCAGCAGCTCCCAGACAGGGGCTATAATCACAGATACGCAGTATTTT. Translated: CASSSQTGAIITDTQYF.